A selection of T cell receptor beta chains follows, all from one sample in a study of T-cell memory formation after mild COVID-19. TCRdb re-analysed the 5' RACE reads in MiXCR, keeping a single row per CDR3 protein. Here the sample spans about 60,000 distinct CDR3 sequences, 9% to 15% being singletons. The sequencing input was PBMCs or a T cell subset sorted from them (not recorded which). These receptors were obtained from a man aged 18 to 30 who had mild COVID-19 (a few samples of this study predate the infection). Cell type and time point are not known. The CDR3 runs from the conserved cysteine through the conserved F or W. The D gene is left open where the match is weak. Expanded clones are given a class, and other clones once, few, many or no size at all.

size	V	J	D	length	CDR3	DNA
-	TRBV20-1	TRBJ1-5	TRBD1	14	CSAVTTGGTQPQHF	TGCAGTGCTGTAACAACAGGGGGCACTCAGCCCCAGCATTTT
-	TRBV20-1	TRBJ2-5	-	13	CSAVAWEQETQYF	TGCAGTGCTGTAGCGTGGGAACAAGAGACCCAGTACTTC
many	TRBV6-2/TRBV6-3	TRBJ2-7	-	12	CASIGGEYEQYF	TGTGCCAGCATCGGGGGCGAATACGAGCAGTACTTC
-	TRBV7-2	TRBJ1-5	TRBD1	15	CASTLRTGINQPQHF	TGTGCCAGCACCTTGCGGACAGGGATCAATCAGCCCCAGCATTTT
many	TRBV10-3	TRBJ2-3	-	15	CAASAQGGTTDTQYF	TGTGCCGCCAGCGCACAGGGGGGGACCACAGATACGCAGTATTTT
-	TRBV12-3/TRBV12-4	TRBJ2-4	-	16	CASSFEWGVAKNIQYF	TGTGCCAGCAGTTTCGAGTGGGGGGTAGCCAAAAACATTCAGTACTTC
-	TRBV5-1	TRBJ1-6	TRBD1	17	CASSPEGARISSSPLHF	TGCGCCAGCAGCCCGGAGGGGGCCCGAATATCAAGTTCACCCCTCCACTTT
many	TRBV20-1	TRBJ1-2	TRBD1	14	CSASLDRVPDGYTF	TGCAGTGCTAGCTTGGACAGGGTCCCGGATGGCTACACCTTC
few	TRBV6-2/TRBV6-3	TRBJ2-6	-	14	CASFQGSGANVLTF	TGTGCCAGCTTCCAGGGCTCTGGGGCCAACGTCCTGACTTTC
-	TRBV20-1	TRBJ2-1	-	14	CSARPRVLYNEQFF	TGCAGTGCTAGACCCCGGGTCCTTTACAATGAGCAGTTCTTC
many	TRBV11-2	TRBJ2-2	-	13	CASSLEFSGELFF	TGTGCCAGCAGCTTAGAGTTTTCCGGGGAGCTGTTTTTT
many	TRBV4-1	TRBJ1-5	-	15	CASSQRAVSNQPQHF	TGCGCCAGCAGCCAGCGGGCAGTTAGCAATCAGCCCCAGCATTTT
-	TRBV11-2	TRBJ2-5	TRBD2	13	CASNAGVEETQYF	TGTGCCAGCAATGCGGGAGTAGAAGAGACCCAGTACTTC
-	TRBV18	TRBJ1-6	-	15	CASSPSARENSPLHF	TGTGCCAGCTCACCCTCCGCCCGGGAGAATTCACCCCTCCACTTT
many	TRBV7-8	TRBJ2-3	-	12	CASSPTTDTQYF	TGTGCCAGCAGCCCTACCACAGATACGCAGTATTTT
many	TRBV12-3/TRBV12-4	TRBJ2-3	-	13	CASSLLRRDTQYF	TGTGCCAGCAGTCTATTGAGAAGAGATACGCAGTATTTT
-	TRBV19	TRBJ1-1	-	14	CASSVRTVREEAFF	TGTGCCAGTAGTGTTCGGACAGTCCGTGAGGAAGCTTTCTTT
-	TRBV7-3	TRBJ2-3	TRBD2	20	CASSPSPASAAGDSTDTQYF	TGTGCCAGCAGCCCCTCGCCGGCCAGCGCAGCGGGGGATAGCACAGATACGCAGTATTTT
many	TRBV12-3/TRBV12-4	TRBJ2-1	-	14	CASTPPRPNNEQFF	TGTGCCAGCACCCCCCCTCGTCCGAACAATGAGCAGTTCTTC
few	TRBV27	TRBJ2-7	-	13	CASSSKGAYEQYF	TGTGCCAGCAGCTCGAAGGGGGCCTACGAGCAGTACTTC
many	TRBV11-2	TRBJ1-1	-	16	CASSLEFGKMNTEAFF	TGTGCCAGCAGCTTAGAGTTTGGAAAAATGAACACTGAAGCTTTCTTT
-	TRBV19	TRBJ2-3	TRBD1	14	CASGPQGVSDTQYF	TGTGCCAGTGGGCCACAGGGGGTGTCAGATACGCAGTATTTT
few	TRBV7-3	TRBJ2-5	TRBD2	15	CASSRGGVRQETQYF	TGTGCCAGCAGCCGGGGGGGTGTCAGACAAGAGACCCAGTACTTC
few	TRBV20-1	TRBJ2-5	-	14	CSATRGHILETQYF	TGCAGTGCTACAAGGGGCCATATCCTGGAGACCCAGTACTTC
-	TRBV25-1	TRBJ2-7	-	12	CASSYSSYEQYF	TGTGCCAGCAGCTACAGCTCCTACGAGCAGTACTTC
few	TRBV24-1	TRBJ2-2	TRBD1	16	CATSDVTGGNTGELFF	TGTGCCACCAGTGATGTGACAGGGGGGAACACCGGGGAGCTGTTTTTT